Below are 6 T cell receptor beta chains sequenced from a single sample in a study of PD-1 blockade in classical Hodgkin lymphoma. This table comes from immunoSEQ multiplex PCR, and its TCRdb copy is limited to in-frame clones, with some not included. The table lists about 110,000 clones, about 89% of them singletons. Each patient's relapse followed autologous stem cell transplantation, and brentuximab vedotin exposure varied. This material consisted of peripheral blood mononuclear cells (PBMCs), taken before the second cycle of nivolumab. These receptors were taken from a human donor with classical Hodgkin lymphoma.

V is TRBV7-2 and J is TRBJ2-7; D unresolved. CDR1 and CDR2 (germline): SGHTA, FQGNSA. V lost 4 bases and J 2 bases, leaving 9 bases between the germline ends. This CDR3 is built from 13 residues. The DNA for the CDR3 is TGTGCCAGCAGCTCATCCCTCACCTACGAGCAGTACTTC. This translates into CASSSSLTYEQYF.

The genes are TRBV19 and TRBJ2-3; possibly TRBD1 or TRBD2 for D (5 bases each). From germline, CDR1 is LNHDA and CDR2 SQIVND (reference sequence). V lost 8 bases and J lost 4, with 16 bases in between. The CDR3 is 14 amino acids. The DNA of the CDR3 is TGTGCCAGTTCGGGTCTCCGGGGCGCAGATACGCAGTATTTT. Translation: CASSGLRGADTQYF.

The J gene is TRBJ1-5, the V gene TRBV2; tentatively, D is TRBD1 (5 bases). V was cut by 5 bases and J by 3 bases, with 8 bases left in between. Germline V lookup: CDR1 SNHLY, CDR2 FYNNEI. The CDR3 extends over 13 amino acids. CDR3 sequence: CASSQGPNQPQHF. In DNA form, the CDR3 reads TGTGCCAGCAGTCAGGGTCCCAATCAGCCCCAGCATTTT.

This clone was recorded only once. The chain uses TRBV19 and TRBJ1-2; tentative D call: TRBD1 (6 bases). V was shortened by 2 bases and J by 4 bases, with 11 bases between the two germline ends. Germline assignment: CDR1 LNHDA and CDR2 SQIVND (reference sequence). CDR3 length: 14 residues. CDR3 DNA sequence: TGTGCCAGTAGTATAACAGGGACCCTCTATGGCTACACCTTC. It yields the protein CASSITGTLYGYTF.

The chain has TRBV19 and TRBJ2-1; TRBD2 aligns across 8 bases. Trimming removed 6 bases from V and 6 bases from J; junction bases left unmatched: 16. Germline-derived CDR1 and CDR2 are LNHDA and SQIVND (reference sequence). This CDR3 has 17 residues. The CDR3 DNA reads TGTGCCAGTAGGGGTATAAGCGGGAGCGGTAGAAGCAATGAGCAGTTCTTC. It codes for CASRGISGSGRSNEQFF. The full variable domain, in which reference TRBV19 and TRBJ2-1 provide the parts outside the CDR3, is DGGITQSPKYLFRKEGQNVTLSCEQNLNHDAMYWYRQDPGQGLRLIYYSQIVNDFQKGDIAEGYSVSREKKESFPLTVTSAQKNPTAFYLCASRGISGSGRSNEQFFGPGTRLTVL.

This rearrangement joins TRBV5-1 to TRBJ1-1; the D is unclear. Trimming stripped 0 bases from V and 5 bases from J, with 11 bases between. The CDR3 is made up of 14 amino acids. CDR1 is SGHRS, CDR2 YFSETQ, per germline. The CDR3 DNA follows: TGCGCCAGCAGCTTGGAGGCCGGAGGAACTGAAGCTTTCTTT. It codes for CASSLEAGGTEAFF.